A selection of T cell receptor beta chains follows, all from one sample in a study of T-cell reconstitution after alpha-beta-depleted transplantation in children. TCRdb redid the calling of the PCR reads with MiXCR, one entry per CDR3 protein. Of 500,000 to 600,000 distinct CDR3 sequences in the sample, approximately 30% were seen once. The source was PBMCs, collected before TCRalphabeta/CD19-depleted stem cell transplant. These receptors came from a boy less than two years old with Wiskott-Aldrich syndrome, due to receive a stem cell transplant. The CDR3 runs from the conserved cysteine through the conserved F or W. D genes are given only for firm matches. Not all rows give a size; the values are once, few, many and, for expanded clones, a class.

CGLRQGLTYNEQFF,TGCGGACTAAGACAGGGACTTACCTACAATGAGCAGTTCTTC,.,TRBV20-1,.,TRBJ2-1
CSASAPGLAGLDEQFF,TGCAGTGCTTCCGCACCGGGACTAGCGGGACTTGATGAGCAGTTCTTC,TRBD2,TRBV20-1,.,TRBJ2-1
CASGTVYNEQFF,TGTGCCAGCGGGACAGTATACAATGAGCAGTTCTTC,TRBD1,TRBV28,few,TRBJ2-1
CSARDPVSSGGRDTQYF,TGCAGTGCTAGAGATCCCGTTTCTAGCGGAGGTCGAGATACGCAGTATTTT,TRBD2,TRBV20-1,few,TRBJ2-3
CASSFSGASHEKLFF,TGTGCCAGCAGCTTCTCAGGGGCGTCTCACGAAAAACTGTTTTTT,.,TRBV7-2,few,TRBJ1-4
CASSLVASGAHNEQFF,TGCGCCAGCAGCTTGGTCGCTAGCGGAGCACACAATGAGCAGTTCTTC,TRBD2,TRBV5-1,few,TRBJ2-1
CASSQGPYEQYF,TGTGCCAGCAGCCAAGGCCCCTACGAGCAGTACTTC,.,TRBV3-1,many,TRBJ2-7
CASTLTRLAGGATGELFF,TGTGCCAGCACCTTAACTCGACTAGCGGGAGGGGCCACCGGGGAGCTGTTTTTT,TRBD2,TRBV27,.,TRBJ2-2
CASRWGRNSPLHF,TGTGCCAGCCGTTGGGGGCGTAATTCACCCCTCCACTTT,.,TRBV12-3/TRBV12-4,.,TRBJ1-6
CASRSSGSGEQFF,TGTGCCAGCAGGAGTAGCGGGAGCGGTGAGCAGTTCTTC,TRBD2,TRBV6-4,.,TRBJ2-1
CATGKTGNTIYF,TGTGCCACCGGGAAAACTGGAAACACCATATATTTT,.,TRBV12-3/TRBV12-4,.,TRBJ1-3
CASSIRAGDIQYF,TGTGCCAGCAGTATAAGGGCCGGTGACATTCAGTACTTC,.,TRBV28,few,TRBJ2-4
CASSPLKTGELFF,TGTGCCAGCAGCCCTCTGAAGACCGGGGAGCTGTTTTTT,.,TRBV3-1,few,TRBJ2-2
CAISDWGDEQFF,TGTGCCATCAGTGATTGGGGGGATGAGCAGTTCTTC,.,TRBV10-3,.,TRBJ2-1
CASSSVAGIGANVLTF,TGCGCCAGCAGCTCCGTAGCGGGGATTGGGGCCAACGTCCTGACTTTC,TRBD2,TRBV5-1,few,TRBJ2-6
CASSQHAAGGPKDTQYF,TGTGCCAGCAGCCAACATGCGGCGGGAGGGCCGAAGGATACGCAGTATTTT,TRBD2,TRBV14,few,TRBJ2-3
CASSYRHGNIQYF,TGTGCCAGCAGTTACCGACACGGGAACATTCAGTACTTC,.,TRBV6-5,few,TRBJ2-4
CASSLWGDPSNSPLHF,TGTGCCAGCAGTTTATGGGGGGATCCGAGTAATTCACCCCTCCACTTT,.,TRBV12-3/TRBV12-4,few,TRBJ1-6
CASSQGASAVGYF,TGTGCCAGCAGCCAAGGGGCCAGCGCGGTAGGGTATTTT,.,TRBV14,few,TRBJ2-3
CASSLNRVGDTQYF,TGTGCCAGCAGCTTAAACAGGGTTGGAGATACGCAGTATTTT,.,TRBV7-3,.,TRBJ2-3
CASSYKNLGLSGGRETQYF,TGTGCCAGCAGTTACAAGAATCTTGGTCTTTCGGGAGGGAGAGAGACCCAGTACTTC,TRBD2,TRBV6-5,.,TRBJ2-5
CASSLLGSEQYF,TGTGCCAGCAGTTTATTAGGTTCCGAGCAGTACTTC,.,TRBV28,few,TRBJ2-7
CASSLKKGVKPGANVLTF,TGTGCCAGCAGCTTAAAGAAAGGGGTTAAGCCTGGGGCCAACGTCCTGACTTTC,.,TRBV7-8,.,TRBJ2-6
CSAAGTSVNNEQFF,TGCAGTGCCGCGGGGACTAGCGTGAACAATGAGCAGTTCTTC,TRBD2,TRBV20-1,.,TRBJ2-1
CASSLVRANDVYTEAFF,TGTGCCAGCAGCTTAGTCAGAGCCAACGATGTTTACACTGAAGCTTTCTTT,.,TRBV7-9,.,TRBJ1-1
CASSLGAYGYTF,TGTGCCAGCAGCTTGGGAGCCTATGGCTACACCTTC,.,TRBV12-3/TRBV12-4,.,TRBJ1-2
CASSATLATDTQYF,TGTGCCAGCAGCGCAACACTAGCGACAGATACGCAGTATTTT,TRBD2,TRBV7-8,.,TRBJ2-3
CASSSELAGSTNEQFF,TGTGCCAGCAGTTCCGAACTAGCGGGGTCGACCAATGAGCAGTTCTTC,TRBD2,TRBV12-3/TRBV12-4,.,TRBJ2-1
CASSVSGSEQFF,TGTGCCAGCAGTGTTAGCGGGAGTGAGCAGTTCTTC,TRBD2,TRBV6-1,.,TRBJ2-1
CASSVWGNDEQFF,TGTGCCAGCAGTGTGTGGGGAAACGATGAGCAGTTCTTC,.,TRBV2,few,TRBJ2-1
CASSSTGHTEQYF,TGTGCCAGCAGCTCCACAGGGCATACCGAGCAGTACTTC,.,TRBV7-8,.,TRBJ2-7
CASSLGTALGTQYF,TGCGCCAGCAGCTTGGGGACAGCGCTGGGGACCCAGTACTTC,.,TRBV5-1,.,TRBJ2-5
CASSLVGEDIQYF,TGCGCCAGCAGCTTGGTTGGGGAAGACATTCAGTACTTC,.,TRBV5-1,.,TRBJ2-4
CSARSDGSSYNEQFF,TGCAGTGCTAGGAGCGACGGGAGCTCCTACAATGAGCAGTTCTTC,.,TRBV20-1,.,TRBJ2-1
CASSLVGGRAGDEQFF,TGCGCCAGCAGCTTGGTTGGCGGGAGGGCAGGGGATGAGCAGTTCTTC,TRBD2,TRBV5-1,few,TRBJ2-1
CASRGGGQGTYEQYF,TGTGCCAGCAGAGGGGGTGGACAGGGGACCTACGAGCAGTACTTC,TRBD1,TRBV2,.,TRBJ2-7
CASSALGGRTEAFF,TGTGCCAGCAGCGCCTTGGGGGGAAGGACTGAAGCTTTCTTT,.,TRBV6-1,.,TRBJ1-1
CASSQLTSGRHYEQYF,TGCGCCAGCAGCCAGTTGACTAGCGGGAGACACTACGAGCAGTACTTC,TRBD2,TRBV4-1,few,TRBJ2-7
CSASRDRYNEQFF,TGCAGTGCTAGCCGGGACAGGTACAATGAGCAGTTCTTC,TRBD1,TRBV20-1,.,TRBJ2-1
CSARTGTVIQPQHF,TGCAGTGCTAGAACCGGGACAGTAATTCAGCCCCAGCATTTT,TRBD1,TRBV20-1,once,TRBJ1-5
CATDVAGSSQETQYF,TGTGCCACGGACGTAGCGGGTTCATCGCAAGAGACCCAGTACTTC,TRBD2,TRBV24-1,.,TRBJ2-5
CASSRGRTNTGELFF,TGTGCCAGCAGCCGAGGACGAACGAACACCGGGGAGCTGTTTTTT,.,TRBV9,.,TRBJ2-2
CASSLAIGRDRGANEQFF,TGTGCCAGCAGCTTAGCGATCGGACGAGACAGGGGGGCCAATGAGCAGTTCTTC,TRBD1,TRBV7-2,.,TRBJ2-1
CASSQDSAVSAEAFF,TGCGCCAGCAGCCAAGATTCTGCTGTTAGCGCTGAAGCTTTCTTT,.,TRBV4-1,.,TRBJ1-1
CAISDVVGGGNEQFF,TGTGCCATCAGTGATGTTGTTGGAGGGGGGAATGAGCAGTTCTTC,.,TRBV10-3,.,TRBJ2-1
CATSRDRRAGAGEQYF,TGTGCCACCAGCAGAGATCGCCGAGCGGGAGCCGGCGAGCAGTACTTC,TRBD2,TRBV15,.,TRBJ2-7
CSAREPGLAGGSSYNEQFF,TGCAGTGCTAGAGAACCGGGACTAGCGGGAGGGAGCTCCTACAATGAGCAGTTCTTC,TRBD2,TRBV20-1,.,TRBJ2-1
CAISAGLWGTEAFF,TGTGCCATCAGTGCAGGGCTCTGGGGGACTGAAGCTTTCTTT,.,TRBV10-3,.,TRBJ1-1
CSASNLAGVYEQYF,TGCAGTGCCAGCAATCTAGCGGGTGTCTACGAGCAGTACTTC,TRBD2,TRBV20-1,.,TRBJ2-7
CASSLRGGNRDGYTF,TGTGCCAGCAGCTTAAGGGGCGGGAATAGAGATGGCTACACCTTC,.,TRBV7-3,.,TRBJ1-2
CASSFRGAGEQYF,TGTGCCAGCAGTTTCCGCGGGGCAGGCGAGCAGTACTTC,.,TRBV28,.,TRBJ2-7